This T cell receptor (beta chain) was recovered during a study of blood T cell repertoires in COVID-19. Looking at the study overall: Researchers got acute and convalescent COVID-19 samples from the United States, Italy and Spain.

The V segment lost 0 bases and the J segment 5 bases; nucleotides outside the gene matches: 7. This CDR3 has 15 residues. Germline-derived CDR1 and CDR2 are KGHSH and LQKENI. Participants were aged roughly 18 to 95 years, lived in roughly 25 US areas, and enrolled virtually. The study counted Cohort 3 donors as recovered given two negative PCRs, clearance, or symptom resolution. Produced via immunoSEQ multiplex PCR; TCRdb's table is partial and in-frame only. The sample lists some 270,000 clones; roughly 84% were seen once. The TCR sequence derives from a man between 45 and 60 years old who had recovered from COVID-19. The sequenced sample consisted of PBMCs or T cells enriched from blood (not recorded which). The V and J genes are TRBV18 and TRBJ2-7, with TRBD1 matching 7 bases. The CDR3 spells CASSPPGDRVHEQYF. The CDR3 bases are TGTGCCAGCTCACCACCGGGCGACAGGGTCCACGAGCAGTACTTC.